This T cell receptor beta chain comes out of a study of T cell responses to AZD1222 COVID-19 vaccine. Recipients boosted at about 4 weeks or about 12 weeks are pooled. Germline CDR1 and CDR2: SNHLY and FYNNEI. V was clipped by 5 bases and J by 3 bases, with 13 bases between them. CDR3 length: 15 residues. Study conclusions and caveats: Vaccination with two AZD1222 doses was followed by a rise in Spike-specific TCR breadth and depth. Without day 14 samples, only post-peak T cell repertoires were studied. Clonal diversity may have been underestimated, and the donors were mostly white British, with more females than males.

Regarding this clone: Antigen: not known.

Repertoires were generated with immunoSEQ multiplex PCR, while TCRdb's copy carries only in-frame clones and drops some. The sample shows some 170,000 clones, under 95% of them seen only once. The sample in question was peripheral blood, obtained 28 days after the second AZD1222 dose. This sequence was found in an adult who received the AZD1222 COVID-19 vaccine. The genes are TRBV2 and TRBJ1-4; D uncertain. Here the CDR3 reads CASSSRGVPNEKLFF. DNA of the CDR3: TGTGCCAGCAGTTCCCGCGGGGTTCCTAATGAAAAACTGTTTTTT.